The 5 T cell receptor beta chains below all came from one sample that was sequenced in a study of a mutant IDH1 vaccine in newly diagnosed glioma. These TCRs are of unknown antigen specificity. Using immunoSEQ multiplex PCR, the repertoire was profiled, and TCRdb retains in-frame clones only, with some absent. Altogether 45,000 to 60,000 clones are present, about 77% being singletons, with the ten largest covering about 5.2%. Time point reported: week 5, during vaccination. Vaccine doses each comprised 300 ug of mutant IDH1 20-mer peptide, with topical imiquimod. Sequenced material: PBMCs, taken from a glioma patient whose treatment included an IDH1 peptide vaccine. These receptors all come from a man aged 50 to 60 with glioma.

The V gene is TRBV13, the J gene TRBJ1-1; D is perhaps TRBD1 (6 bases). The V and J ends lost 3 bases and 0 bases respectively, with 8 bases between them. Germline CDR1 reads PRHDT; CDR2 reads FYEKMQ (reference sequence). This CDR3 has 14 amino acids. Here the CDR3 DNA reads TGTGCCAGCAGCTTCAGGGGCATGAACACTGAAGCTTTCTTT. It encodes CASSFRGMNTEAFF.

The V call is TRBV5-4, the J call TRBJ1-5; D is uncertain. The V gene lost 1 base and the J gene lost 3 bases, with 11 bases spanning the gap. Germline lookup yields CDR1 SGHNT and CDR2 YYREEE (reference sequence). The CDR3 contains 15 residues. The CDR3 coding sequence is TGTGCCAGCAGCTTGAATGGACCTATCAATCAGCCCCAGCATTTT. This sequence encodes CASSLNGPINQPQHF.

In its sample, this clone is medium-sized. The V call is TRBV15, the J call TRBJ1-5; TRBD1 matches 7 bases. Germline CDR1 reads LNHNV; CDR2 reads YYDKDF (reference sequence). The CDR3 contains 16 residues. The junction had 4 bases not matched to a gene; V was cut back by 1 base and J by 1 base. Here the CDR3 DNA reads TGTGCCACCAGCAGAGGAGGGGGCGAGAGCAATCAGCCCCAGCATTTT. Translating gives CATSRGGGESNQPQHF.

The rearrangement uses TRBV30 and TRBJ1-4; unclear D gene. CDR3 length equals 13 residues. Germline V gene data show CDR1 as GTSNPN and CDR2 as SVGIG (reference sequence). Between the trimmed V and J ends, which lost 0 bases and 7 bases, there was a span of 9 bases. CDR3 coding DNA: TGTGCCTGGAGTGTACGGAAGGTTGAAAAACTGTTTTTT. Translated, it gives CAWSVRKVEKLFF.

The rearrangement uses TRBV6-5 and TRBJ1-1; 7 positions match TRBD1. Germline assignment: CDR1 MNHEY and CDR2 SVGAGI. The junction had 9 bases not matched to a gene; V was cut back by 6 bases and J by 8 bases. The CDR3 consists of 13 residues. The CDR3: CASSIFQGEEAFF. The CDR3 DNA sequence: TGTGCCAGCAGCATTTTTCAGGGGGAAGAAGCTTTCTTT.